The sequence of this TCR beta chain was determined in a study of shared clonotypes between healthy human individuals. About the research overall: Three plates were used per donor for CD4 naive, three for CD4 memory, two for CD8 naive and one for CD8 memory.

Trimming took 0 bases from V and 4 from J, leaving 10 bases between them. This CDR3 region has 14 residues. Looked up from germline, CDR1 is SGHRS and CDR2 is YFSETQ. The authors ran the assay at deep level. Only in-frame clones appear in the TCRdb table, and some are missing; sequencing was by immunoSEQ multiplex PCR. This table holds about 2.3 million clones, roughly 92% found once. Each of the donors was a healthy adult who was HIV-negative and had not had a recent acute infection or vaccination. Study conclusions and caveats: Compared with memory subsets, naive subsets generally had larger estimated richness.

A word on this clone: Antigen unknown.

The specimen was naive CD4+ T cells from PBMCs. Subset indicated: CD45RA+ positively selected. The TCR was taken from a man between 18 and 35 years old in good health. Some clones in this sample may be carry-over from other donors' samples. The chain carries TRBV5-1 and TRBJ2-5; maybe TRBD1 (6 bases). The CDR3 loop reads CASSLDRARETQYF. DNA of the CDR3: TGCGCCAGCAGCTTGGACAGGGCGAGAGAGACCCAGTACTTC.